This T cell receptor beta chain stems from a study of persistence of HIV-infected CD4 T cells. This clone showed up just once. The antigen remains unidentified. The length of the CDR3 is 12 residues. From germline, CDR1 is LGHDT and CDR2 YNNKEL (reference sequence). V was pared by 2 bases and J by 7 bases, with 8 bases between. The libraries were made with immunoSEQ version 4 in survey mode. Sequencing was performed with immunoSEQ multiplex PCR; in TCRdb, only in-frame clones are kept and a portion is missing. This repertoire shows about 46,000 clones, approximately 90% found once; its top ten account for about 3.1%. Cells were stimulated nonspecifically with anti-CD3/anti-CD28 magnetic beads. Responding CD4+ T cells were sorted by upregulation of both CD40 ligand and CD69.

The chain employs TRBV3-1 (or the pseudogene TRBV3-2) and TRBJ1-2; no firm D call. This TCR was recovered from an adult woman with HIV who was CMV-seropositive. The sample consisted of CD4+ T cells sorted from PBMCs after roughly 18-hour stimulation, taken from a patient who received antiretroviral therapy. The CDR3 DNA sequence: TGTGCCAGCAGCCAAAAAGGGAGTGGCTACACCTTC. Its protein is CASSQKGSGYTF.